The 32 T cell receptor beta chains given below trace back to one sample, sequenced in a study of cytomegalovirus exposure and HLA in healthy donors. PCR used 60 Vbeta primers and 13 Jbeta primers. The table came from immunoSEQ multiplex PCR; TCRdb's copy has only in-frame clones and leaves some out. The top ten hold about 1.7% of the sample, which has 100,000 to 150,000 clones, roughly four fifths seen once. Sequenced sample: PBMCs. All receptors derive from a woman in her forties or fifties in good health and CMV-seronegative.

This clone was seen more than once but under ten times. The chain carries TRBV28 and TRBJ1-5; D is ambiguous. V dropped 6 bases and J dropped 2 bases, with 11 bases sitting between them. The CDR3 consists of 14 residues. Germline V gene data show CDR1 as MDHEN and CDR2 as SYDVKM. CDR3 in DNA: TGTGCCAGCAGGAAGACACCCCGCAATCAGCCCCAGCATTTT. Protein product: CASRKTPRNQPQHF.

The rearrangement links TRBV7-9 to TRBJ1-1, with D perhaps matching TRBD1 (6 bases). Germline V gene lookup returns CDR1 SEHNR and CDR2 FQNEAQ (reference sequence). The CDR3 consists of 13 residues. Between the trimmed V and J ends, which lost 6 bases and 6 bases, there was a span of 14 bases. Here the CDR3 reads CASRRTGLAEAFF. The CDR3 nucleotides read TGTGCCAGCAGACGAACAGGGTTGGCTGAAGCTTTCTTT. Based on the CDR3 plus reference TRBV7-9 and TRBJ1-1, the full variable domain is DTGVSQNPRHKITKRGQNVTFRCDPISEHNRLYWYRQTLGQGPEFLTYFQNEAQLEKSRLLSDRFSAERPKGSFSTLEIQRTEQGDSAMYLCASRRTGLAEAFFGQGTRLTVV.

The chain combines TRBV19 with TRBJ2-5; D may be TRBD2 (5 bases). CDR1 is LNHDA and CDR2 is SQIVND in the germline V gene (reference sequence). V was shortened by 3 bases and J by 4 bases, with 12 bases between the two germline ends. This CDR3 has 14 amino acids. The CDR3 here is CASSMEALPETQYF. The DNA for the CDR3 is TGTGCCAGTAGTATGGAGGCCCTCCCAGAGACCCAGTACTTC.

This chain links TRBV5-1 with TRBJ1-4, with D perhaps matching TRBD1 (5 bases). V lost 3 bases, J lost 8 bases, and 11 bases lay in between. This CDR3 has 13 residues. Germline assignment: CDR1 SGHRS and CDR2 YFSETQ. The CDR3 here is CASSSGLLEKLFF. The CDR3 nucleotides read TGCGCCAGCAGCTCGGGACTCTTAGAAAAACTGTTTTTT.

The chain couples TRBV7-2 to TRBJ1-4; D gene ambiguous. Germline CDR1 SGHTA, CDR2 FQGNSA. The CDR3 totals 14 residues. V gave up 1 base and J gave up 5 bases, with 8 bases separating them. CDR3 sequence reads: CASSLGTQNEKLFF. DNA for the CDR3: TGTGCCAGCAGCTTAGGCACACAGAATGAAAAACTGTTTTTT.

As DNA, the CDR3 is TGTGCCAGCAGCGTAGGGGCTAGCGGGAGTTTTCAGTACTTC. It encodes CASSVGASGSFQYF. The chain joins TRBV9 to TRBJ2-4, with 10 bases aligning to TRBD2. J was trimmed by 11 bases and V by 0 bases; bases with no gene match: 5. Germline CDR1 and CDR2: SGDLS and YYNGEE. The length of the CDR3 is 14 residues.

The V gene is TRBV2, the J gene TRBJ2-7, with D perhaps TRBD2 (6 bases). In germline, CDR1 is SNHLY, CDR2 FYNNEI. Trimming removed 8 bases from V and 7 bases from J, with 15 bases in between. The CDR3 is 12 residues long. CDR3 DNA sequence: TGTGCCAGCGTCGTGGGGGGAGGTGAGCAGTACTTC. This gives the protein CASVVGGGEQYF.

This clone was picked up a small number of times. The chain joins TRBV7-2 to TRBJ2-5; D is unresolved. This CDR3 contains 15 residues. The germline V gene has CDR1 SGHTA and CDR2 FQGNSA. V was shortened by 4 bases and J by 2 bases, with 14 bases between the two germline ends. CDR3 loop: CASSSGQLSQETQYF. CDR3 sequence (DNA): TGTGCCAGCAGCTCCGGTCAACTAAGTCAAGAGACCCAGTACTTC. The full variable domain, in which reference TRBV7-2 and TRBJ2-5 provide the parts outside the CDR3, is GAGVSQSPSNKVTEKGKDVELRCDPISGHTALYWYRQSLGQGLEFLIYFQGNSAPDKSGLPSDRFSAERTGGSVSTLTIQRTQQEDSAVYLCASSSGQLSQETQYFGPGTRLLVL.

CDR3 sequence reads: CASSSVERGEQYV. For the CDR3, the DNA is TGTGCCAGCAGTTCCGTCGAAAGAGGCGAGCAGTACGTC. This sequence joins TRBV7-9 and TRBJ2-7; D is unclear. Germline assignment: CDR1 SEHNR and CDR2 FQNEAQ (reference sequence). The CDR3 length is 13 residues. V gave up 6 bases and J gave up 6 bases, with 15 bases separating them.

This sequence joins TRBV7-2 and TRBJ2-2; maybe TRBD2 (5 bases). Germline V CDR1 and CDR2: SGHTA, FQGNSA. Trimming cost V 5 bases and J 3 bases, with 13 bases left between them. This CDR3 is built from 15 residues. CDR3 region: CASSRSRADTGELFF. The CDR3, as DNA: TGTGCCAGCAGCCGATCGCGGGCCGACACCGGGGAGCTGTTTTTT. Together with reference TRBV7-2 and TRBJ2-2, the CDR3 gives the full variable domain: GAGVSQSPSNKVTEKGKDVELRCDPISGHTALYWYRQSLGQGLEFLIYFQGNSAPDKSGLPSDRFSAERTGGSVSTLTIQRTQQEDSAVYLCASSRSRADTGELFFGEGSRLTVL.

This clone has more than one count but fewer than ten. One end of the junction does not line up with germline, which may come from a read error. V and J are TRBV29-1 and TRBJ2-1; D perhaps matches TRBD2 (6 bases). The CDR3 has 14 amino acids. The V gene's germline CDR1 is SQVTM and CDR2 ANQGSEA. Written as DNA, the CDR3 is TGCAGCGTCGAAGTGGAGGGTATGGGCGATGAGCAGTTCTTC. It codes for CSVEVEGMGDEQFF.

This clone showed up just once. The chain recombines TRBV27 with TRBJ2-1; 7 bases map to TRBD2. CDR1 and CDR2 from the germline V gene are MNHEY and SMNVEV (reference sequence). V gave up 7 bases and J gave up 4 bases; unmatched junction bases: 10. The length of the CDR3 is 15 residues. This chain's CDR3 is CASTSRTRLYNEQFF. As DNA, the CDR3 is TGTGCCAGCACCTCTCGGACTAGACTTTACAATGAGCAGTTCTTC.

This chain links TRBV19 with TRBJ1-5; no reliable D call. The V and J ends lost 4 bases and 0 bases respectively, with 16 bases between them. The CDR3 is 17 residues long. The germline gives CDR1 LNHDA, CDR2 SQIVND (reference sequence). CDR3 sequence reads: CASSTHRARYSNQPQHF. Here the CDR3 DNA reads TGTGCCAGTAGTACCCATCGCGCCCGATATAGCAATCAGCCCCAGCATTTT.

CDR3 DNA: TGTGCCAGCACACGTCAGGGACAAAATGAAAAACTGTTTTTT. This sequence encodes CASTRQGQNEKLFF. This chain connects TRBV5-5 to TRBJ1-4; tentatively, D is TRBD1 (6 bases). CDR1 is SGHKS and CDR2 is YYEKEE in the germline V gene (reference sequence). Between the trimmed V and J ends, which lost 6 bases and 5 bases, there was a span of 14 bases. The CDR3 length is 14 residues.

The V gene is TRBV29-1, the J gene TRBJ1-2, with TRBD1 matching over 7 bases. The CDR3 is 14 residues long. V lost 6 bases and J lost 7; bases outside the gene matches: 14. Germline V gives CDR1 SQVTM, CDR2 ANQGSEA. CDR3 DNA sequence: TGCAGCGTCGAAAAAATGGAGACAGGGCCTGGCTACACCTTC. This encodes CSVEKMETGPGYTF.

In DNA form, the CDR3 reads TGTGCCAGCAGCTTAGTGGCTAGCGGGAGTTACAATGAGCAGTTCTTC. It translates to CASSLVASGSYNEQFF. V and J are TRBV7-9 and TRBJ2-1; 10 bases match TRBD2. CDR1 and CDR2 (germline): SEHNR, FQNEAQ (reference sequence). The CDR3 runs 16 residues. With 1 base clipped from V and 4 bases from J, the junction kept 4 bases outside the gene matches.

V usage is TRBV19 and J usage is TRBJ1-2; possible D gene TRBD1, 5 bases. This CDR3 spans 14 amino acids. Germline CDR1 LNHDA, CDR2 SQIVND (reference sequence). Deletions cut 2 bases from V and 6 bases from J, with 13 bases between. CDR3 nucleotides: TGTGCCAGTAGTATAAAGGGGCAGGGAAATGGCTACACCTTC. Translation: CASSIKGQGNGYTF.

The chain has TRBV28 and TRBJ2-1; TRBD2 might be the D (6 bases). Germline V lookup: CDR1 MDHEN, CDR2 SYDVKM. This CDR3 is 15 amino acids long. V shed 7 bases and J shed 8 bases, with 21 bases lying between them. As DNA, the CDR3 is TGTGCCAGCAACCTACCAGGTCGCGGGAACGATGAGCAGTTCTTC. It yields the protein CASNLPGRGNDEQFF.

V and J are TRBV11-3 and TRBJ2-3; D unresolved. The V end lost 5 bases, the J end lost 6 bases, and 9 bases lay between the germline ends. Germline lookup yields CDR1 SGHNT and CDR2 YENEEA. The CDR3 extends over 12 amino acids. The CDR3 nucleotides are TGTGCCAGCAGCCGAGAGGTGGATACGCAGTATTTT. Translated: CASSREVDTQYF.

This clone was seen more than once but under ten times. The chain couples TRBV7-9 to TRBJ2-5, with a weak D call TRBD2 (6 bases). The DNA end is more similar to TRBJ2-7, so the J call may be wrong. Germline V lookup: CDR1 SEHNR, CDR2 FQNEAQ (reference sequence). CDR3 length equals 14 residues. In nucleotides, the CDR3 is TGTGCCAGCAGCCCCCTTGGGGGGACCTACGAGCAGTACTTC. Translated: CASSPLGGTYEQYF.

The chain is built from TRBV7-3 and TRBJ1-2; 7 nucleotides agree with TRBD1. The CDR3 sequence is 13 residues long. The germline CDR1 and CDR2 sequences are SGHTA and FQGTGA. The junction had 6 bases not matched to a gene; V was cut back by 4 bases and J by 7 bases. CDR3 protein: CASSSPGQSGYTF. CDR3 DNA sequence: TGTGCCAGCAGCTCACCGGGACAGAGTGGCTACACCTTC.

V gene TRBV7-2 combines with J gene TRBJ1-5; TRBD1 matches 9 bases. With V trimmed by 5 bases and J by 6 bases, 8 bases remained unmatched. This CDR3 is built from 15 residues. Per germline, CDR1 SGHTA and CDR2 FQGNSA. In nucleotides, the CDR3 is TGTGCCAGCAGCCTAATAACAGGGGGCGCTCAGCCCCAGCATTTT. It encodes CASSLITGGAQPQHF.

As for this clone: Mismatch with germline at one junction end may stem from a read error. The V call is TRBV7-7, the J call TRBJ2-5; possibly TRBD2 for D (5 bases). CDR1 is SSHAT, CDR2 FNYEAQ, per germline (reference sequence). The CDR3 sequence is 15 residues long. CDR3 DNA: TGTGCTAGCAGCTTAGGTCCCGGGATCCAAGAGACCCAGTACTTC. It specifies CASSLGPGIQETQYF.

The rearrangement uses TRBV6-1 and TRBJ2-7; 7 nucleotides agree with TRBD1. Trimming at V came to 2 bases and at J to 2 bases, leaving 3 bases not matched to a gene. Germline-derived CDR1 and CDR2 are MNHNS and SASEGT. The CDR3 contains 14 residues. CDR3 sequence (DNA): TGTGCCAGCAGTGAAAGGGGACAGCCCTACGAGCAGTACTTC. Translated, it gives CASSERGQPYEQYF.

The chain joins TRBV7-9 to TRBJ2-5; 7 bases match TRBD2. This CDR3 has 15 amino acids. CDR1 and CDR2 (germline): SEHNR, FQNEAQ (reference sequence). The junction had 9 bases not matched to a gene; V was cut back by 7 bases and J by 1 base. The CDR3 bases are TGTGCCAGCACCCAACTACTAGCGAGCCAAGAGACCCAGTACTTC. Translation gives CASTQLLASQETQYF.

CDR3 sequence (DNA): TGTGCCAGCAGTGGAATACCCGGGACAACCGGGGAGCTGTTTTTT. Its protein product is CASSGIPGTTGELFF. This sequence joins TRBV28 and TRBJ2-2; maybe TRBD1 (6 bases). V shed 5 bases and J shed 5 bases, with 15 bases lying between them. The CDR3 consists of 15 residues. CDR1 is MDHEN and CDR2 is SYDVKM in the germline V gene.

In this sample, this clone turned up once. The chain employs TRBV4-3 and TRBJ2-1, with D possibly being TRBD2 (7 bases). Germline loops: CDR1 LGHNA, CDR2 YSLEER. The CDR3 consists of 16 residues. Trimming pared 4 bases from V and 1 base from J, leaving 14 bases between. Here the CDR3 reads CASSRSRGGSYNEQFF. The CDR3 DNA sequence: TGCGCCAGCAGCCGCTCGAGGGGGGGTTCCTACAATGAGCAGTTCTTC.

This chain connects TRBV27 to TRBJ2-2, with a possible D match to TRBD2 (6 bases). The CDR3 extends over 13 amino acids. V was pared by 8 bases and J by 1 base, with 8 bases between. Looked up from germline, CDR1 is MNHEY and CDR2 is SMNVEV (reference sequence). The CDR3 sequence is CASWRGNTGELFF. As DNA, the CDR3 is TGTGCCAGCTGGCGGGGGAACACCGGGGAGCTGTTTTTT.

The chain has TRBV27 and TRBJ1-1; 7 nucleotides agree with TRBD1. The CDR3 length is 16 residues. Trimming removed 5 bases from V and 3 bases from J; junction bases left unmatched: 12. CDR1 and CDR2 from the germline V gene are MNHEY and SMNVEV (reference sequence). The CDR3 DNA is TGTGCCAGCAGTCAACTTAGGACAGGTGGGTACACTGAAGCTTTCTTT. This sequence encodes CASSQLRTGGYTEAFF.

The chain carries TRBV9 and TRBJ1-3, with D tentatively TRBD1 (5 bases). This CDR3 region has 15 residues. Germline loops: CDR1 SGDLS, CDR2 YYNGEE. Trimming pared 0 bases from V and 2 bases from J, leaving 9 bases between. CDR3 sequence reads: CASSVGWGAGNTIYF. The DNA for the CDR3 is TGTGCCAGCAGCGTAGGTTGGGGGGCTGGAAACACCATATATTTT.

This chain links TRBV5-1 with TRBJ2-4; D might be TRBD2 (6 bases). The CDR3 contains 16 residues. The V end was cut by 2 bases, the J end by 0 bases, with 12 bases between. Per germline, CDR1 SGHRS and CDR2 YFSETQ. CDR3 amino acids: CASSFGGRLAKNIQYF. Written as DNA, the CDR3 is TGCGCCAGCAGCTTTGGAGGGCGTTTAGCCAAAAACATTCAGTACTTC.

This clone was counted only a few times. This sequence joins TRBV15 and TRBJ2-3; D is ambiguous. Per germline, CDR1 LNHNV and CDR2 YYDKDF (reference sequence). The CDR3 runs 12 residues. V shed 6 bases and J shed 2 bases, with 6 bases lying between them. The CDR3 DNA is TGTGCCACCAGGAGGTCCACAGATACGCAGTATTTT. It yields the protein CATRRSTDTQYF.